A single sample is the source of the 27 T cell receptor beta chains below, sequenced in a study of cytomegalovirus exposure and HLA in healthy donors. The PCR ran on 60 Vbeta and 13 Jbeta primers. TCRdb keeps only in-frame clones here, not all; method: immunoSEQ multiplex PCR. The repertoire holds around 180,000 clones, with more than 65% as singletons. The specimen was PBMCs. These receptors all stem from a girl aged 2 to 9 in good health and CMV-seropositive.

The chain recombines TRBV10-3 with TRBJ2-7; unclear D gene. The ends were cut back, 0 bases at V and 6 bases at J, with 15 bases in the middle. In germline, CDR1 is ENHRY, CDR2 SYGVKD. CDR3 size: 15 residues. CDR3 sequence: CAISESGITAAEQYF. The CDR3 bases are TGTGCCATCAGTGAGTCGGGTATAACAGCTGCCGAGCAGTACTTC.

This clone has just a few counts. This chain connects TRBV4-2 to TRBJ2-1; TRBD2 aligns across 8 bases. This CDR3 region has 17 residues. Germline lookup yields CDR1 LGHNA and CDR2 YNFKEQ. V lost 3 bases, J lost 2 bases, and 9 bases stayed unmatched. CDR3 in amino acids: CASSHKPGGTPYNEQFF. In DNA, the CDR3 is TGTGCCAGCAGCCACAAACCGGGGGGGACGCCCTACAATGAGCAGTTCTTC.

This chain uses TRBV27 with TRBJ2-2; 9 bases map to TRBD1. V lost 3 bases to trimming and J lost 1 base; unmatched junction nucleotides: 3. Looked up from germline, CDR1 is MNHEY and CDR2 is SMNVEV (reference sequence). The CDR3 spans 16 residues. The CDR3 DNA follows: TGTGCCAGCAGTTTTTTGGGACAGGGGAACACCGGGGAGCTGTTTTTT. It is translated as CASSFLGQGNTGELFF.

The V gene is TRBV5-1, the J gene TRBJ1-1, with D maybe TRBD1 (6 bases). Germline V CDR1 and CDR2: SGHRS, YFSETQ. V was cut by 5 bases and J by 1 base, with 12 bases left in between. The CDR3 contains 14 residues. This chain's CDR3 is CASSFTQGNTEAFF. The CDR3 DNA reads as TGCGCCAGCAGTTTCACACAGGGGAACACTGAAGCTTTCTTT.

The CDR3 DNA is TGTGCCACCTTTAGCGGGGCGACCACCGGGGAGCTGTTTTTT. Its protein is CATFSGATTGELFF. The chain links TRBV28 to TRBJ2-2; 8 bases align to TRBD2. This CDR3 comprises 14 residues. V lost 10 bases and J lost 4; bases outside the gene matches: 8. Germline V lookup: CDR1 MDHEN, CDR2 SYDVKM.

As concerns this clone: One junction end does not reproduce the germline sequence, and a read error may be involved. The rearrangement links TRBV5-1 to TRBJ1-4; D is perhaps TRBD1 (6 bases). CDR1 is SGHRS, CDR2 YFSETQ, per germline. The CDR3 runs to 16 residues. The CDR3 bases are TGCGCCAGCAAAAGGGATTCCGGGACAACGAATGAAAAACTGTTTTTT. As protein: CASKRDSGTTNEKLFF.

The rearrangement uses TRBV27 and TRBJ2-1; 8 bases agree with TRBD1. Germline V CDR1 and CDR2: MNHEY, SMNVEV (reference sequence). The ends lost 6 bases at V and 6 bases at J; junction bases unmatched: 7. CDR3 length equals 14 residues. The CDR3 region has the DNA TGTGCCAGCAGGAAGACAGGGGTGGTCAATGAGCAGTTCTTC. Translated: CASRKTGVVNEQFF.

The chain combines TRBV11-2 with TRBJ2-7; 9 bases align to TRBD1. Per germline, CDR1 SGHAT and CDR2 FQNNGV. The V segment lost 2 bases and the J segment 5 bases; nucleotides outside the gene matches: 4. The CDR3 extends over 14 amino acids. CDR3 residues: CASSLTGGNNEQYF. In DNA, the CDR3 is TGTGCCAGCAGCTTAACAGGGGGCAACAACGAGCAGTACTTC. Looking up the rest from reference TRBV11-2 and TRBJ2-7 gives the full variable domain: EAGVAQSPRYKIIEKRQSVAFWCNPISGHATLYWYQQILGQGPKLLIQFQNNGVVDDSQLPKDRFSAERLKGVDSTLKIQPAKLEDSAVYLCASSLTGGNNEQYFGPGTRLTVT.

The chain carries TRBV9 and TRBJ2-1, with TRBD2 identical over 8 bases. Germline V gene data show CDR1 as SGDLS and CDR2 as YYNGEE. The J segment lost 3 bases and the V segment lost 0 bases, leaving 5 bases of the junction unmatched. The CDR3 sequence is 16 residues long. The CDR3 nucleotides are TGTGCCAGCAGCGTAGGGGTGGGACTAGGCTACAATGAGCAGTTCTTC. This codes for CASSVGVGLGYNEQFF.

Turning to this clone: Other DNA sequences in this specimen translate into the identical CDR3. The chain combines TRBV20-1 with TRBJ1-1; no clear D. V was cut by 5 bases and J by 4 bases, with 8 bases left in between. This CDR3 is built from 11 residues. Germline CDR1 reads DFQATT; CDR2 reads SNEGSKA (reference sequence). CDR3 residues: CSAERGTEAFF. In DNA form, the CDR3 reads TGCAGTGCTGAACGGGGCACTGAAGCTTTCTTT.

The V gene is TRBV7-9, the J gene TRBJ1-5; perhaps TRBD1 as D (6 bases). The CDR3 is 17 amino acids. Trimming pared 0 bases from V and 3 bases from J, leaving 15 bases between. From germline, CDR1 is SEHNR and CDR2 FQNEAQ (reference sequence). The DNA of the CDR3 is TGTGCCAGCAGCTTAGCCGGGACAATCACTTACAATCAGCCCCAGCATTTT. Translated, it gives CASSLAGTITYNQPQHF.

The V and J genes are TRBV13 and TRBJ2-7, with D perhaps matching TRBD1 (5 bases). Germline CDR1 and CDR2: PRHDT and FYEKMQ (reference sequence). This CDR3 has 16 amino acids. Trimming removed 2 bases from V and 5 bases from J, with 19 bases in between. In nucleotides, the CDR3 is TGTGCCAGCAGCTTATTTCATCAATCCCAGGGTAACGAGCAGTACTTC. Amino acids: CASSLFHQSQGNEQYF.

This clone was seen a handful of times. Additional DNA sequences in this sample encode the identical CDR3. The chain combines TRBV5-1 with TRBJ1-4, with D possibly matching TRBD1 (6 bases). The CDR3 sequence is 14 residues long. The ends were cut back, 2 bases at V and 4 bases at J, with 9 bases in the middle. CDR1 SGHRS and CDR2 YFSETQ come from the germline V gene. CDR3 in amino acids: CASSFSQGNEKLFF. Written as DNA, the CDR3 is TGCGCCAGCAGCTTTTCACAGGGTAATGAAAAACTGTTTTTT.

The V and J genes are TRBV6-5 and TRBJ1-3; weak D call: TRBD1 (6 bases). The CDR3 length is 15 residues. CDR1 and CDR2 from the germline V gene are MNHEY and SVGAGI. V was pared by 2 bases and J by 2 bases, with 10 bases between. CDR3: CASSYPRGTGNTIYF. Here the CDR3 DNA reads TGTGCCAGCAGTTACCCGAGGGGGACTGGAAACACCATATATTTT.

This clone was counted between two and nine times. This chain connects TRBV5-8 to TRBJ2-1; TRBD2 matches 8 bases. Germline values: CDR1 SGHTS, CDR2 YDEGEE. V dropped 2 bases and J dropped 6; count of bases not matched to a gene: 4. This CDR3 contains 14 residues. CDR3 region: CASSFSGGANEQFF. In DNA, the CDR3 is TGTGCCAGCAGCTTCTCCGGGGGGGCCAATGAGCAGTTCTTC. The full variable domain, its missing parts supplied by reference TRBV5-8 and TRBJ2-1, is EAGVTQSPTHLIKTRGQQATLRCSPISGHTSVYWYQQALGLGLQFLLWYDEGEERNRGNFPPRFSGRQFPNYSSELNVNALELEDSALYLCASSFSGGANEQFFGPGTRLTVL.

The rearrangement links TRBV5-6 to TRBJ2-7; tentatively, D is TRBD1 (5 bases). This CDR3 has 16 amino acids. V lost 0 bases, J lost 4 bases, and 17 bases lay in between. Germline V CDR1 and CDR2: SGHDT, YYEEEE. This chain's CDR3 is CASSLAVGQGWYEQYF. CDR3 in DNA: TGTGCCAGCAGCTTGGCCGTAGGGCAGGGATGGTACGAGCAGTACTTC.

The chain links TRBV13 to TRBJ2-7; a possible D gene is TRBD2 (6 bases). V lost 1 base, J lost 6 bases, and 7 bases lay in between. The CDR3 is 12 amino acids. From germline, CDR1 is PRHDT and CDR2 FYEKMQ (reference sequence). In nucleotides, the CDR3 is TGTGCCAGCAGCTTAGCGGGAGCCGAGCAGTACTTC. Translating gives CASSLAGAEQYF.

The V gene is TRBV10-3, the J gene TRBJ1-4, with 8 nucleotides matching TRBD1. CDR3 length: 14 amino acids. The ends lost 6 bases at V and 7 bases at J; junction bases unmatched: 7. CDR1 is ENHRY, CDR2 SYGVKD, per germline. CDR3 in amino acids: CAIRADRVGEKLFF. In nucleotides, the CDR3 is TGTGCCATCAGGGCGGACAGGGTCGGTGAAAAACTGTTTTTT.

J is TRBJ2-7 and V is TRBV2; the D gene is possibly TRBD1 (5 bases). CDR1 and CDR2 (germline): SNHLY, FYNNEI. CDR3 length: 13 amino acids. The V and J ends lost 8 bases and 3 bases respectively, with 14 bases between them. In DNA form, the CDR3 reads TGTGCCAGCTCCCCAAGGGGCGTCTACGAGCAGTACTTC. Encoded protein: CASSPRGVYEQYF.

The J gene is TRBJ2-2, the V gene TRBV7-3, with a weak D call TRBD1 (5 bases). The CDR3 is 12 amino acids. Deletions cut 3 bases from V and 15 bases from J, with 14 bases between. Germline CDR1 is SGHTA and CDR2 is FQGTGA. The CDR3 sequence: CASSLPSGWLFF. The CDR3 bases are TGTGCCAGCAGCTTGCCGTCAGGGTGGTTGTTTTTT.

The rearrangement links TRBV19 to TRBJ1-4; TRBD1 matches 9 bases. Germline CDR1 and CDR2: LNHDA and SQIVND (reference sequence). The V and J ends lost 10 bases and 0 bases, in that order; junction bases with no gene match: 9. This CDR3 has 16 amino acids. The CDR3 coding sequence is TGTGCCACCACACGAGGACAGGGGACAACTAATGAAAAACTGTTTTTT. This codes for CATTRGQGTTNEKLFF.

The rearrangement links TRBV30 to TRBJ2-1, with TRBD2 matching 7 bases. J lost 10 bases, V lost 1 base, and 4 bases had no gene match. The CDR3 spans 12 residues. The germline V gene has CDR1 GTSNPN and CDR2 SVGIG (reference sequence). The CDR3 is CAWSAGGPEQFF. The CDR3 bases are TGTGCCTGGAGTGCGGGAGGCCCGGAGCAGTTCTTC.

This clone was counted a single time. The chain recombines TRBV29-1 with TRBJ1-1; D is undetermined. V lost 4 bases and J lost 0, with 9 bases in between. Germline V gene data show CDR1 as SQVTM and CDR2 as ANQGSEA. This CDR3 comprises 13 residues. The CDR3 nucleotides read TGCAGCGTTGTCCAGTTCATGAACACTGAAGCTTTCTTT. It encodes CSVVQFMNTEAFF.

The V and J genes are TRBV9 and TRBJ1-2; 7 bases align to TRBD1. Trimming at V came to 3 bases and at J to 5 bases, leaving 10 bases not matched to a gene. The CDR3 is 15 residues long. Looked up from germline, CDR1 is SGDLS and CDR2 is YYNGEE. The CDR3 DNA sequence: TGTGCCAGCAGCGGGACAGGCCTAGGACGATATGGCTACACCTTC. It is translated as CASSGTGLGRYGYTF.

The chain carries TRBV28 and TRBJ2-1; no firm D call. Trimming left V 5 bases short and J 0 bases short, with 11 bases between. Germline V gives CDR1 MDHEN, CDR2 SYDVKM. The CDR3 sequence is 15 residues long. Here the CDR3 reads CASSPVVYSYNEQFF. The CDR3 DNA sequence: TGTGCCAGCAGTCCCGTAGTTTACTCCTACAATGAGCAGTTCTTC.

The chain joins TRBV7-9 to TRBJ2-7, with D unresolved. Germline lookup yields CDR1 SEHNR and CDR2 FQNEAQ (reference sequence). The V gene lost 5 bases and the J gene lost 2 bases, with 22 bases spanning the gap. This CDR3 has 17 residues. The CDR3: CASSPHKTPNIPYEQYF. The CDR3 bases are TGTGCCAGCAGCCCGCACAAGACACCGAATATCCCCTACGAGCAGTACTTC.

This chain uses TRBV7-9 with TRBJ1-2, with D possibly matching TRBD1 (5 bases). Trimming removed 1 base at V and 4 bases at J, with 13 bases between. Germline V gene sequence: CDR1 SEHNR, CDR2 FQNEAQ (reference sequence). The CDR3 extends over 15 amino acids. The DNA for the CDR3 is TGTGCCAGCAGCTTAGGTGGCCCAGGGATCTATGGCTACACCTTC. Translation gives CASSLGGPGIYGYTF.